These 19 T cell receptor beta chains share one sample of origin, sequenced in a study of cytomegalovirus exposure and HLA in healthy donors. Primers: 60 Vbeta forward and 13 Jbeta reverse. Clones were sequenced by immunoSEQ multiplex PCR, and TCRdb holds only the in-frame ones, with some missing. The sample contains some 140,000 clones, approximately 79% of which appear only once. Input material: PBMCs. Receptor source: a man aged 18 to 30 in good health and CMV-seronegative.

The count of this clone is one. The CDR3 reads CASSLAGIGYTF. DNA for the CDR3: TGTGCCAGCAGCTTGGCAGGCATAGGCTACACCTTC. The chain has TRBV5-4 and TRBJ1-2; unclear D gene. Per the germline V gene, CDR1 is SGHNT and CDR2 is YYREEE (reference sequence). Trimming pared 0 bases from V and 8 bases from J, leaving 8 bases between. This CDR3 comprises 12 residues.

V gene TRBV14 combines with J gene TRBJ1-1; 8 positions agree with TRBD1. Germline V gene lookup returns CDR1 SGHDN and CDR2 FVKESK. V trimming: 0 bases; J trimming: 3 bases; junction bases outside the gene matches: 12. The CDR3 contains 18 residues. The CDR3 coding sequence is TGTGCCAGCAGCCAAGATAAAGGGACAGGTAAGGGGGACACTGAAGCTTTCTTT. This gives the protein CASSQDKGTGKGDTEAFF.

This chain joins TRBV7-8 and TRBJ1-5, with 10 positions matching TRBD1. With V trimmed by 5 bases and J by 1 base, 5 bases remained unmatched. CDR3 length equals 16 residues. Germline assignment: CDR1 SGHVS and CDR2 FQNEAQ. CDR3 sequence (DNA): TGTGCCAGCAGCCCCCGGACAGGGGGAAGCAATCAGCCCCAGCATTTT. It specifies CASSPRTGGSNQPQHF.

This clone was picked up one time. This chain joins TRBV10-3 and TRBJ1-1, with D perhaps TRBD1 (6 bases). Germline loops: CDR1 ENHRY, CDR2 SYGVKD. The CDR3 has 17 residues. V was clipped by 1 base and J by 0 bases, with 15 bases between them. For the CDR3, the DNA is TGTGCCATCAGTGAGTACACAGGGTATTCGGTGAACACTGAAGCTTTCTTT. Amino acids: CAISEYTGYSVNTEAFF.

This chain joins TRBV19 and TRBJ2-5, with a possible D match to TRBD2 (6 bases). The CDR3 consists of 13 residues. Trimming removed 3 bases from V and 4 bases from J, with 9 bases in between. From germline, CDR1 is LNHDA and CDR2 SQIVND (reference sequence). The CDR3 bases are TGTGCCAGTAGTATCCGGGGAGGAGAGACCCAGTACTTC. Translation gives CASSIRGGETQYF.

The V gene is TRBV30, the J gene TRBJ2-1; 9 positions agree with TRBD1. Germline V gene lookup returns CDR1 GTSNPN and CDR2 SVGIG (reference sequence). The CDR3 consists of 14 residues. With V trimmed by 6 bases and J by 3 bases, 6 bases remained unmatched. CDR3 DNA sequence: TGTGCCTGCTTGACAGGGGGTTTCTACAATGAGCAGTTCTTC. Translation gives CACLTGGFYNEQFF.

V and J are TRBV7-2 and TRBJ2-5; D is perhaps TRBD1 (6 bases). This CDR3 is 14 amino acids long. Germline V lookup: CDR1 SGHTA, CDR2 FQGNSA. Trimming removed 5 bases from V and 6 bases from J, with 16 bases in between. CDR3 loop: CASSVTGFAKTQYF. The CDR3, as DNA: TGTGCCAGCAGCGTCACAGGGTTCGCCAAGACCCAGTACTTC.

V and J are TRBV27 and TRBJ2-3; D is ambiguous. The CDR3 is 16 amino acids. The V end lost 0 bases, the J end lost 0 bases, and 10 bases lay between the germline ends. Germline loops: CDR1 MNHEY, CDR2 SMNVEV (reference sequence). This CDR3 is CASSLSRQPSTDTQYF. The CDR3 DNA follows: TGTGCCAGCAGTTTATCGAGGCAGCCTAGCACAGATACGCAGTATTTT.

The V gene is TRBV15, the J gene TRBJ2-3; no reliable D call. CDR1 LNHNV and CDR2 YYDKDF come from the germline V gene (reference sequence). V was cut by 1 base and J by 1 base, with 15 bases left in between. The CDR3 extends over 17 amino acids. The CDR3 loop is CATSRGRVPRGTDTQYF. CDR3 coding DNA: TGTGCCACCAGCAGAGGCCGGGTCCCAAGAGGCACAGATACGCAGTATTTT.

The rearrangement uses TRBV30 and TRBJ2-2; D might be TRBD1 (6 bases). Trimming stripped 3 bases from V and 7 bases from J, with 12 bases between. Germline V gene lookup returns CDR1 GTSNPN and CDR2 SVGIG (reference sequence). This CDR3 region has 13 residues. CDR3 DNA: TGTGCCTGGAGCCGCACAGGGATCGGGGAGCTGTTTTTT. Translated: CAWSRTGIGELFF.

This clone was picked up one time. The chain has TRBV18 and TRBJ2-5; 9 positions match TRBD1. This CDR3 contains 14 residues. The germline CDR1 and CDR2 sequences are KGHSH and LQKENI. V shed 8 bases, J shed 4 bases, and the junction held 8 bases outside the gene matches. The CDR3 DNA is TGTGCCAGCCGCCGTGGGACAGGGTTAGAGACCCAGTACTTC. Protein sequence: CASRRGTGLETQYF.

The chain joins TRBV18 to TRBJ1-1; D gene uncertain. CDR1 and CDR2 (germline): KGHSH, LQKENI. With 6 bases removed from V and 1 base from J, the gap between germline ends came to 9 bases. This CDR3 contains 13 residues. This chain's CDR3 is CASSPRPNTEAFF. The CDR3 DNA is TGTGCCAGCTCTCCTAGGCCGAACACTGAAGCTTTCTTT.

This rearrangement joins TRBV9 to TRBJ2-5; 8 bases match TRBD1. Matching the DNA end better, TRBJ2-7 makes the J call doubtful. Per the germline V gene, CDR1 is SGDLS and CDR2 is YYNGEE. The CDR3 has 14 amino acids. CDR3 sequence reads: CASSTRTGFDEQYF. The CDR3 DNA sequence: TGTGCCAGCAGCACCCGGACAGGGTTCGACGAGCAGTACTTC.

There are a few counts of this clone. The chain uses TRBV5-1 and TRBJ1-1; maybe TRBD1 (6 bases). Trimming stripped 6 bases from V and 4 bases from J, with 7 bases between. The CDR3 extends over 11 amino acids. Germline V gives CDR1 SGHRS, CDR2 YFSETQ. The CDR3 DNA sequence: TGCGCCAGCAAAGGGGGCACTGAAGCTTTCTTT. Protein: CASKGGTEAFF.

The genes are TRBV2 and TRBJ1-3; 10 bases match TRBD1. V was pared by 5 bases and J by 4 bases, with 5 bases of the junction left unmatched. Germline V gene data show CDR1 as SNHLY and CDR2 as FYNNEI. CDR3 length: 15 amino acids. The CDR3 coding sequence is TGTGCCAGCAGTCAGGACAGGGGGTCAGGAAACACCATATATTTT. It specifies CASSQDRGSGNTIYF.

The rearrangement joins TRBV5-4 to TRBJ2-2, with D possibly TRBD2 on 7 matching bases. Trimming removed 4 bases from V and 5 bases from J, with 18 bases in between. Germline V lookup: CDR1 SGHNT, CDR2 YYREEE (reference sequence). CDR3 size: 16 residues. This CDR3 reads CASSRGGGGLTGELFF. The DNA for the CDR3 is TGTGCCAGCAGCCGTGGTGGGGGGGGGCTTACCGGGGAGCTGTTTTTT.

The chain has TRBV4-3 and TRBJ2-7; 8 bases are shared with TRBD1. The CDR3 sequence is 15 residues long. Germline assignment: CDR1 LGHNA and CDR2 YSLEER. The V and J ends lost 3 bases and 0 bases, in that order; junction bases with no gene match: 4. The CDR3 region has the DNA TGCGCCAGCAGCCAGGAGACAGGGGCCTCCTACGAGCAGTACTTC. Its translation: CASSQETGASYEQYF.

The V gene is TRBV29-1, the J gene TRBJ1-2, with D hard to call. V was shortened by 3 bases and J by 2 bases, with 7 bases between the two germline ends. The CDR3 sequence is 12 residues long. CDR1 is SQVTM, CDR2 ANQGSEA, per germline. CDR3 protein: CSVDTVNYGYTF. CDR3 coding DNA: TGCAGCGTTGACACAGTCAACTATGGCTACACCTTC.

The chain recombines TRBV7-8 with TRBJ1-4; D is perhaps TRBD1 (5 bases). The CDR3 runs to 13 residues. Deletions cut 4 bases from V and 6 bases from J, with 9 bases between. Germline values: CDR1 SGHVS, CDR2 FQNEAQ. CDR3 protein: CASSSGHDEKLFF. The CDR3 bases are TGTGCCAGCAGCTCCGGACACGATGAAAAACTGTTTTTT. Variable domain in full (rest from reference TRBV7-8 and TRBJ1-4): GAGVSQSPRYKVAKRGQDVALRCDPISGHVSLFWYQQALGQGPEFLTYFQNEAQLDKSGLPSDRFFAERPEGSVSTLKIQRTQQEDSAVYLCASSSGHDEKLFFGSGTQLSVL.